This T cell receptor beta chain stems from a study of OX40 agonist ivuxolimab in advanced cancers. Only in-frame clones appear in the TCRdb table, and some are missing; sequencing was by immunoSEQ multiplex PCR. The profile shows fewer than 120,000 clones, around 90% of them singletons. The V segment lost 5 bases and the J segment 16 bases; nucleotides outside the gene matches: 15. This CDR3 comprises 14 residues. Germline CDR1 reads LGHNA; CDR2 reads YNFKEQ. The chain uses TRBV4-2 and TRBJ2-1; TRBD1 agrees at 9 bases. The receptor comes from an adult with an advanced solid tumor such as melanoma, head and neck, liver or kidney cancer. The material sequenced was CD4+ or CD8+ T cells sorted from blood, taken in a trial of the OX40 agonist ivuxolimab. The CDR3 sequence: CASSNGKSRDREFF. CDR3 in DNA: TGTGCCAGCAGCAATGGAAAAAGCCGGGACAGGGAATTCTTC.